These 29 T cell receptor beta chains share one sample of origin, sequenced in a study of T cell responses to AZD1222 COVID-19 vaccine. The data were produced by immunoSEQ multiplex PCR, yet TCRdb's version contains in-frame clones alone and is incomplete. Of about 150,000 clones listed, roughly 90% were seen once; the top ten hold 2.5% to 3.5%. Material: peripheral blood, obtained 28 days after the second AZD1222 dose. The receptors shown here come from an adult who received the AZD1222 COVID-19 vaccine.

The rearrangement links TRBV5-1 to TRBJ1-4; no clear D gene. V shed 4 bases and J shed 5 bases, with 12 bases lying between them. CDR1 SGHRS and CDR2 YFSETQ come from the germline V gene. This CDR3 has 14 amino acids. In nucleotides, the CDR3 is TGCGCCAGCAGCCGGGGAGGGTCGAATGAAAAACTGTTTTTT. It translates to CASSRGGSNEKLFF.

On this clone: A junction end diverges from the germline sequence, so it may reflect a read error. This sequence joins TRBV6-5 and TRBJ2-7, with TRBD1 matching 10 bases. The CDR3 has 13 amino acids. CDR1 is MNHEY, CDR2 SVGAGI, per germline. The CDR3 DNA follows: TGTGCCAGCAACCGACAGGGGGCCTACGAGCAATACTTC. As protein: CASNRQGAYEQYF.

The rearrangement links TRBV2 to TRBJ2-2; D gene uncertain. The CDR3 length is 11 residues. Germline V CDR1 and CDR2: SNHLY, FYNNEI. The V and J ends lost 6 bases and 5 bases respectively, with 4 bases between them. The CDR3 coding sequence is TGTGCCAGCAGGGGGACCGGGGAGCTGTTTTTT. It yields the protein CASRGTGELFF. Drawing the rest from reference TRBV2 and TRBJ2-2, the complete variable domain is EPEVTQTPSHQVTQMGQEVILRCVPISNHLYFYWYRQILGQKVEFLVSFYNNEISEKSEIFDDQFSVERPDGSNFTLKIRSTKLEDSAMYFCASRGTGELFFGEGSRLTVL.

The V gene is TRBV5-4, the J gene TRBJ1-1, with D possibly being TRBD1 (6 bases). V lost 0 bases, J lost 4 bases, and 13 bases lay in between. There are 15 residues in the CDR3. Germline CDR1 and CDR2: SGHNT and YYREEE (reference sequence). The CDR3 coding sequence is TGTGCCAGCAGCTTGGGAAGGGGGGGGCTCACTGAAGCTTTCTTT. It specifies CASSLGRGGLTEAFF.

This chain links TRBV7-8 with TRBJ1-6; D call uncertain. CDR3 length: 15 residues. V dropped 5 bases and J dropped 7 bases, with 15 bases sitting between them. Germline V lookup: CDR1 SGHVS, CDR2 FQNEAQ. Written as DNA, the CDR3 is TGTGCCAGCAGCCCCACCCGGGTTCGAAATTCACCCCTCCACTTT. Amino acids: CASSPTRVRNSPLHF.

This chain uses TRBV30 with TRBJ1-3; TRBD1 might be the D (5 bases). Germline lookup yields CDR1 GTSNPN and CDR2 SVGIG (reference sequence). Trimming removed 0 bases at V and 4 bases at J, with 13 bases between. The CDR3 is 15 residues long. CDR3 DNA: TGTGCCTGGAGTGTACCAGGGATGGCCGGAAACACCATATATTTT. Translating it yields CAWSVPGMAGNTIYF.

This clone was seen just once. This sequence joins TRBV6-5 and TRBJ2-1; TRBD2 aligns across 9 bases. Germline trimming cut 0 bases from V and 2 bases from J; bases unmatched to any gene: 2. The CDR3 is made up of 16 amino acids. Germline-derived CDR1 and CDR2 are MNHEY and SVGAGI. The CDR3 loop is CASSYSLAGTYNEQFF. CDR3 DNA sequence: TGTGCCAGCAGTTACTCGCTAGCGGGGACCTACAATGAGCAGTTCTTC.

The rearrangement links TRBV29-1 to TRBJ2-1; 9 bases map to TRBD2. The CDR3 runs 16 residues. Germline values: CDR1 SQVTM, CDR2 ANQGSEA. After removal of 1 base from V and 6 bases from J, the junction contained 10 bases not matched to a gene. In DNA, the CDR3 is TGCAGCGTTGAAGGGTGGCTAGCGGGAATGGGCAATGAGCAGTTCTTC. Translation: CSVEGWLAGMGNEQFF.

This rearrangement joins TRBV10-3 to TRBJ1-2; TRBD1 aligns across 7 bases. Germline-derived CDR1 and CDR2 are ENHRY and SYGVKD. With V trimmed by 3 bases and J by 2 bases, 3 bases remained unmatched. This CDR3 is 14 amino acids long. CDR3 in amino acids: CAISEATGNYGYTF. The CDR3 DNA reads as TGTGCCATCAGTGAAGCGACAGGGAACTATGGCTACACCTTC.

The CDR3: CASSSGRVSSYEQYF. CDR3 DNA: TGTGCCAGCAGCTCGGGACGGGTTTCCTCCTACGAGCAGTACTTC. This chain uses TRBV7-9 with TRBJ2-7; D is possibly TRBD1 or TRBD2 (5 bases each). The CDR3 runs to 15 residues. Trimming left V 4 bases short and J 0 bases short, with 13 bases between. CDR1 is SEHNR, CDR2 FQNEAQ, per germline (reference sequence).

This chain uses TRBV6-1 with TRBJ2-7, with a possible D match to TRBD2 (5 bases). The V and J ends lost 4 bases and 2 bases respectively, with 18 bases between them. In germline, CDR1 is MNHNS, CDR2 SASEGT. This CDR3 spans 16 amino acids. CDR3 nucleotide sequence: TGTGCCAGCAGTGTCGTTGCGGGTTGGGCCCCCTACGAGCAGTACTTC. Its translation is CASSVVAGWAPYEQYF.

This clone appeared a single time. The V and J genes are TRBV4-1 and TRBJ1-2; D gene uncertain. Trimming pared 1 base from V and 2 bases from J, leaving 8 bases between. The CDR3 contains 14 residues. Germline values: CDR1 MGHRA, CDR2 YSYEKL. DNA for the CDR3: TGCGCCAGCAGCCAAGGGGAGCGGAACTATGGCTACACCTTC. Translated: CASSQGERNYGYTF.

This clone was picked up one time. The chain joins TRBV5-1 to TRBJ1-2, with a possible D match to TRBD1 (6 bases). The CDR3 length is 14 residues. V was trimmed by 4 bases and J by 8 bases, leaving 18 bases between them. Germline values: CDR1 SGHRS, CDR2 YFSETQ. Here the CDR3 DNA reads TGCGCCAGCAGCCCATCGGACAGCCGGGGAGGCTACACCTTC. Translation gives CASSPSDSRGGYTF.

This chain connects TRBV27 to TRBJ2-3, with D possibly matching TRBD1 (5 bases). The CDR3 consists of 16 residues. Germline V gives CDR1 MNHEY, CDR2 SMNVEV (reference sequence). With 5 bases removed from V and 5 bases from J, the gap between germline ends came to 20 bases. CDR3 sequence: CASSPRTPPRRDTQYF. In DNA form, the CDR3 reads TGTGCCAGCAGTCCAAGGACACCGCCCCGAAGAGATACGCAGTATTTT.

The rearrangement uses TRBV5-1 and TRBJ1-5; perhaps TRBD1 as D (6 bases). Trimming pared 0 bases from V and 6 bases from J, leaving 10 bases between. CDR3 length: 14 residues. CDR1 and CDR2 (germline): SGHRS, YFSETQ. CDR3 sequence (DNA): TGCGCCAGCAGCTTGGGGGCAGGGGTTCAGCCCCAGCATTTT. This gives the protein CASSLGAGVQPQHF.

This clone was picked up one time. The rearrangement joins TRBV6-5 to TRBJ1-1; the D is unclear. This CDR3 spans 14 amino acids. Between the trimmed V and J ends, which lost 5 bases and 3 bases, there was a span of 13 bases. Looked up from germline, CDR1 is MNHEY and CDR2 is SVGAGI. CDR3 coding DNA: TGTGCCAGCAGTCCGACGTTAGCGGACACTGAAGCTTTCTTT. It translates to CASSPTLADTEAFF.

V gene TRBV28 combines with J gene TRBJ1-6, with D possibly TRBD1 on 5 matching bases. Trimming left V 4 bases short and J 13 bases short, with 20 bases between. This CDR3 is 15 amino acids long. CDR1 MDHEN and CDR2 SYDVKM come from the germline V gene. CDR3 bases: TGTGCCAGCAGTTCCCCCCGAGCCCAAGGGGTCCCCCTCCACTTT. It codes for CASSSPRAQGVPLHF.

This sequence joins TRBV21-1 and TRBJ1-5. TRBV21-1 is assigned pseudogene status. This CDR3 is 17 amino acids long. In DNA, the CDR3 is TGTGCCAGCAGCAAAAGTGGAGAGCCACAAAGCAATCAGCCCCAGCATTTT. Its protein is CASSKSGEPQSNQPQHF.

This chain links TRBV5-8 with TRBJ1-6; unclear D gene. CDR3 size: 16 residues. Trimming pared 6 bases from V and 2 bases from J, leaving 15 bases between. Germline V lookup: CDR1 SGHTS, CDR2 YDEGEE. DNA of the CDR3: TGTGCCAGCATCCCGGAACAAAACACCTATAATTCACCCCTCCACTTT. It encodes CASIPEQNTYNSPLHF.

The chain joins TRBV4-3 to TRBJ2-2; 8 nucleotides align to TRBD1. This CDR3 spans 17 amino acids. Germline V gene data show CDR1 as LGHNA and CDR2 as YSLEER. With V trimmed by 7 bases and J by 1 base, 11 bases remained unmatched. CDR3 region: CASTPLVGQGNTGELFF. CDR3 bases: TGCGCCAGCACTCCTCTAGTCGGACAGGGGAACACCGGGGAGCTGTTTTTT.

The CDR3 coding sequence is TGTGCCAGCAGCTCGAGAACTAGCGGGAGTTACAATGAGCAGTTCTTC. Amino acid sequence: CASSSRTSGSYNEQFF. The chain carries TRBV5-4 and TRBJ2-1; 11 bases are a match to TRBD2. The CDR3 runs to 16 residues. V was pared by 3 bases and J by 4 bases, with 6 bases of the junction left unmatched. The germline V gene encodes CDR1 SGHNT and CDR2 YYREEE (reference sequence).

The CDR3 sequence: CASRPDSRVQGDYGYTF. The CDR3 DNA follows: TGTGCCAGCAGGCCCGACAGTAGAGTGCAGGGCGACTATGGCTACACCTTC. V and J are TRBV7-2 and TRBJ1-2; tentative D call: TRBD1 (5 bases). The germline V and J ends were trimmed by 6 bases and 3 bases, with 23 bases remaining between them. The CDR3 is 17 amino acids. CDR1 and CDR2 (germline): SGHTA, FQGNSA. The full variable domain, completed using reference TRBV7-2 and TRBJ1-2, is GAGVSQSPSNKVTEKGKDVELRCDPISGHTALYWYRQSLGQGLEFLIYFQGNSAPDKSGLPSDRFSAERTGGSVSTLTIQRTQQEDSAVYLCASRPDSRVQGDYGYTFGSGTRLTVV.

CDR3 sequence: CASSSLLAGGGTGELFF. The CDR3 nucleotides are TGTGCCAGCAGCTCCCTACTAGCGGGAGGGGGGACCGGGGAGCTGTTTTTT. The rearrangement links TRBV28 to TRBJ2-2; 13 bases map to TRBD2. There are 17 residues in the CDR3. Unmatched junction bases numbered 9, after V lost 6 bases and J lost 5 bases. Germline assignment: CDR1 MDHEN and CDR2 SYDVKM.

The chain joins TRBV19 to TRBJ1-6, with D possibly TRBD1 on 6 matching bases. The CDR3 is made up of 15 amino acids. Germline V lookup: CDR1 LNHDA, CDR2 SQIVND (reference sequence). V gave up 2 bases and J gave up 7 bases, with 12 bases separating them. The CDR3 reads CASSIKEQGNSPLHF. The CDR3, as DNA: TGTGCCAGTAGTATAAAAGAACAGGGAAATTCACCCCTCCACTTT.

This chain connects TRBV7-9 to TRBJ2-3, with 8 bases fitting TRBD1. The CDR3 contains 16 residues. The germline gives CDR1 SEHNR, CDR2 FQNEAQ (reference sequence). V shed 1 base, J shed 3 bases, and the junction held 6 bases outside the gene matches. The CDR3 DNA follows: TGTGCCAGCAGCTTAGGGGACAGGTTAGCGACAGATACGCAGTATTTT. This gives the protein CASSLGDRLATDTQYF.

This clone came up once. J is TRBJ1-2 and V is TRBV5-6, with 9 bases lining up with TRBD1. The length of the CDR3 is 13 residues. Per the germline V gene, CDR1 is SGHDT and CDR2 is YYEEEE. After removal of 4 bases from V and 7 bases from J, the junction contained 5 bases not matched to a gene. CDR3 sequence reads: CASSDRTGAGYTF. The DNA for the CDR3 is TGTGCCAGCAGCGACAGGACAGGGGCTGGCTACACCTTC.

The J gene is TRBJ1-2, the V gene TRBV7-2; 7 bases are shared with TRBD1. V shed 5 bases, J shed 8 bases, and the junction held 8 bases outside the gene matches. Germline V gives CDR1 SGHTA, CDR2 FQGNSA. The CDR3 is made up of 13 amino acids. The DNA of the CDR3 is TGTGCCAGCAGCGATCCAGGGGGTTTGGGCTACACCTTC. Encoded protein: CASSDPGGLGYTF. The variable domain in full, completed from reference TRBV7-2 and TRBJ1-2, reads GAGVSQSPSNKVTEKGKDVELRCDPISGHTALYWYRQSLGQGLEFLIYFQGNSAPDKSGLPSDRFSAERTGGSVSTLTIQRTQQEDSAVYLCASSDPGGLGYTFGSGTRLTVV.

The chain uses TRBV24-1 and TRBJ2-3; D not certain. The CDR3 totals 15 residues. Germline V gives CDR1 KGHDR, CDR2 SFDVKD. V was cut by 1 base and J by 0 bases, with 7 bases left in between. In nucleotides, the CDR3 is TGTGCCACCAGTGATTTCGTACAGAGCACAGATACGCAGTATTTT. Translation gives CATSDFVQSTDTQYF.

This chain connects TRBV5-5 to TRBJ1-2, with 8 bases lining up with TRBD1. CDR1 is SGHKS and CDR2 is YYEKEE in the germline V gene (reference sequence). The junction had 7 bases not matched to a gene; V was cut back by 0 bases and J by 3 bases. The CDR3 has 16 residues. The CDR3 loop reads CASSLVGQGADYGYTF. The CDR3 coding sequence is TGTGCCAGCAGCTTGGTGGGTCAGGGGGCGGACTATGGCTACACCTTC.